The 3 T cell receptor beta chains given below trace back to one sample, sequenced in a study of cytomegalovirus exposure and HLA in healthy donors (dated 2017 in TCRdb). The method behind the library was the immunoSEQ multiplex PCR assay. For the multiplex PCR, a mixture combining 60 forward primers for TCR Vbeta segments and 13 reverse primers for TCR Jbeta segments was used. TCRdb obtained this table from immuneACCESS and retained in-frame rearrangements with V and J assigned. These tables miss some clones; where compared with another copy, unresolved V genes account for less than half of the shortfall, and the remainder is unexplained. The table for this sample lists nearly 200,000 clones; around 79% of them were counted only once. 0.39% of the sample is held by the ten biggest clonotypes. The specimen was PBMCs. The source of these receptors is a male donor in good health and CMV-seropositive.

This clone was counted only a few times. This sequence joins TRBV7-8 and TRBJ1-1; D is perhaps TRBD1 (5 bases). V lost 7 bases and J lost 1, with 10 bases in between. This CDR3 contains 13 residues. Germline loops: CDR1 SGHVS, CDR2 FQNEAQ. CDR3 DNA: TGTGCCAGCACCCTCCAGGGGAACACTGAAGCTTTCTTT. Translated: CASTLQGNTEAFF.

This clone was seen once. The V call is TRBV7-3, the J call TRBJ1-2, with D uncertain. Germline CDR1 SGHTA, CDR2 FQGTGA. The CDR3 totals 14 residues. Trimming stripped 2 bases from V and 0 bases from J, with 7 bases between. The CDR3: CASSLVQTNYGYTF. CDR3 DNA sequence: TGTGCCAGCAGCTTAGTGCAGACTAACTATGGCTACACCTTC. Drawing the rest from reference TRBV7-3 and TRBJ1-2, the complete variable domain is GAGVSQTPSNKVTEKGKYVELRCDPISGHTALYWYRQSLGQGPEFLIYFQGTGAADDSGLPNDRFFAVRPEGSVSTLKIQRTERGDSAVYLCASSLVQTNYGYTFGSGTRLTVV.

In its sample, this clone was seen a few times. The rearrangement uses TRBV4-2 and TRBJ2-7; the D gene is possibly TRBD2 (5 bases). Germline V gene lookup returns CDR1 LGHNA and CDR2 YNFKEQ. V lost 4 bases to trimming and J lost 7 bases, with 20 bases between them. The CDR3 runs 15 residues. In DNA form, the CDR3 reads TGTGCCAGCAGCCCGACATACGGGCTAGCTTCGGAGCAGTACTTC. The encoded protein is CASSPTYGLASEQYF.